The 30 T cell receptor beta chains below come from one sample, sequenced in a study of CD8 T cells in ankylosing spondylitis. TCRdb passed the 5' RACE reads through MiXCR, listing each CDR3 protein once. There are some 220,000 distinct CDR3 sequences in the sample; 10% to 13% occur only once, and less than 3% lies in the top ten. The source material was blood, either unsorted or a sorted T cell fraction (not recorded which). These receptors originate from a male donor with ankylosing spondylitis or in good health (not recorded which).

This clonotype was counted at least ten times. The chain combines TRBV3-1 with TRBJ2-1; TRBD2 matches 12 bases. The CDR3 is 16 residues long. V gave up 3 bases and J gave up 4 bases; unmatched junction bases: 4. Germline CDR1 LGHDT, CDR2 YNNKEL (reference sequence). The CDR3 DNA reads as TGTGCCAGCAGCCACGCTAGCGGGGGGGGGTACAATGAGCAGTTCTTC. This codes for CASSHASGGGYNEQFF.

This clonotype has a handful of counts. The chain recombines TRBV14 with TRBJ1-4; 8 nucleotides agree with TRBD1. V was pared by 5 bases and J by 6 bases, with 8 bases of the junction left unmatched. Germline assignment: CDR1 SGHDN and CDR2 FVKESK. This CDR3 comprises 15 residues. The CDR3 reads CASSGRTGRDEKLFF. The CDR3 nucleotides are TGTGCCAGCAGCGGAAGGACAGGGCGGGATGAAAAACTGTTTTTT.

This clonotype showed up many times. The J gene is TRBJ1-2, the V gene TRBV5-1; no clear D gene. This CDR3 has 15 residues. Trimming took off 3 bases at V and 0 bases at J, with 12 bases between the two ends. Germline CDR1 reads SGHRS; CDR2 reads YFSETQ. CDR3 residues: CASSSLEVSNYGYTF. CDR3 coding DNA: TGCGCCAGCAGCTCCCTGGAGGTTTCTAACTATGGCTACACCTTC. The complete variable domain, with remaining parts taken from reference TRBV5-1 and TRBJ1-2, reads KAGVTQTPRYLIKTRGQQVTLSCSPISGHRSVSWYQQTPGQGLQFLFEYFSETQRNKGNFPGRFSGRQFSNSRSEMNVSTLELGDSALYLCASSSLEVSNYGYTFGSGTRLTVV.

This clonotype was detected many times. The gene calls are TRBV4-2 and TRBJ2-1; 12 positions agree with TRBD2. The CDR3 runs 19 residues. V lost 8 bases and J lost 0; bases outside the gene matches: 14. Germline V CDR1 and CDR2: LGHNA, YNFKEQ. The CDR3 sequence: CASRLIGLAGSSSYNEQFF. Here the CDR3 DNA reads TGTGCCAGCCGCCTTATAGGACTAGCGGGGTCCAGCTCCTACAATGAGCAGTTCTTC.

The V gene is TRBV5-1, the J gene TRBJ1-6; D is unresolved. The CDR3 runs to 14 residues. The germline CDR1 and CDR2 sequences are SGHRS and YFSETQ. V was trimmed by 4 bases and J by 9 bases, leaving 14 bases between them. CDR3 bases: TGCGCCAGCAGCCCCAGTGCTACAACTTCACCCCTCCACTTT. Its translation: CASSPSATTSPLHF.

This rearrangement joins TRBV20-1 to TRBJ1-1; possibly TRBD1 for D (5 bases). Germline lookup yields CDR1 DFQATT and CDR2 SNEGSKA (reference sequence). V gave up 2 bases and J gave up 0 bases, with 10 bases separating them. This CDR3 is 14 amino acids long. The CDR3 reads CSARPQGVNTEAFF. CDR3 nucleotide sequence: TGCAGTGCTAGACCGCAGGGCGTGAACACTGAAGCTTTCTTT.

This clonotype was detected only a few times. This rearrangement joins TRBV20-1 to TRBJ1-6, with TRBD1 matching over 7 bases. This CDR3 region has 13 residues. CDR1 DFQATT and CDR2 SNEGSKA come from the germline V gene (reference sequence). V shed 4 bases and J 6 bases; nucleotides not matched to a gene: 3. For the CDR3, the DNA is TGCAGTGCTAACCGGGACAGTAATTCACCCCTCCACTTT. This gives the protein CSANRDSNSPLHF.

This clonotype appeared a few times. J is TRBJ1-6 and V is TRBV12-3 or TRBV12-4, with TRBD1 as a possible D gene (5 bases). Trimming stripped 5 bases from V and 10 bases from J, with 15 bases between. This CDR3 is 14 amino acids long. The CDR3 coding sequence is TGTGCCAGCAGTCGAGAGGGGTTGAGATCACCCCTCCACTTT. It yields the protein CASSREGLRSPLHF.

This clonotype came up a few times. The chain couples TRBV29-1 to TRBJ2-7, with TRBD2 matching over 12 bases. Germline CDR1 SQVTM, CDR2 ANQGSEA. This CDR3 contains 15 residues. J was trimmed by 6 bases and V by 6 bases; bases with no gene match: 12. The CDR3 region is CSVPNYLAGGPEQYF. The CDR3 DNA is TGCAGCGTCCCGAACTATCTAGCGGGAGGGCCCGAGCAGTACTTC.

This clonotype appeared many times. V is TRBV7-2 and J is TRBJ2-1; D possibly uses TRBD1 or TRBD2 (6 bases each). Germline V gene lookup returns CDR1 SGHTA and CDR2 FQGNSA. V was pared by 5 bases and J by 8 bases, with 16 bases between. This CDR3 spans 14 amino acids. CDR3 coding DNA: TGTGCCAGCAGCCTTAGGGGGACTCCCGATGAGCAGTTCTTC. This codes for CASSLRGTPDEQFF.

The chain is built from TRBV7-2 and TRBJ2-2; the match to TRBD1 covers 9 bases. The CDR3 runs to 16 residues. V lost 2 bases and J lost 6; bases outside the gene matches: 7. The germline V gene has CDR1 SGHTA and CDR2 FQGNSA. The CDR3 loop reads CASSLRGDRAAGELFF. Here the CDR3 DNA reads TGTGCCAGCAGCTTACGAGGGGACAGGGCAGCCGGGGAGCTGTTTTTT.

This clonotype was seen many times. J is TRBJ2-2 and V is TRBV20-1; D ambiguous. CDR3 size: 13 residues. Between the trimmed V and J ends, which lost 5 bases and 5 bases, there was a span of 12 bases. Per the germline V gene, CDR1 is DFQATT and CDR2 is SNEGSKA (reference sequence). The CDR3, as DNA: TGCAGTGCTCCTGTGGGTCCAACCGGGGAGCTGTTTTTT. Encoded protein: CSAPVGPTGELFF.

This clonotype was observed many times. Here the CDR3 DNA reads TGTGCCAGCAACCATGGGACAGGGAGCTCACCCCTCCACTTT. The encoded protein is CASNHGTGSSPLHF. J is TRBJ1-6 and V is TRBV7-2; the match to TRBD1 covers 9 bases. The length of the CDR3 is 14 residues. Losses at the gene ends were 7 bases for V and 10 bases for J; bases not matched to a gene: 8. Per germline, CDR1 SGHTA and CDR2 FQGNSA.

This clonotype was counted at least ten times. This chain connects TRBV30 to TRBJ2-5; D remains ambiguous. Per the germline V gene, CDR1 is GTSNPN and CDR2 is SVGIG (reference sequence). The length of the CDR3 is 14 residues. The ends were cut back, 2 bases at V and 0 bases at J, with 10 bases in the middle. CDR3 sequence: CAWSLRLDQETQYF. CDR3 nucleotides: TGTGCCTGGAGTCTTCGACTGGACCAAGAGACCCAGTACTTC.

This sequence joins TRBV7-2 and TRBJ2-1, with D perhaps being TRBD1 or TRBD2 (5 bases each). The CDR3 is 15 amino acids. Germline CDR1 and CDR2: SGHTA and FQGNSA. V was shortened by 2 bases and J by 5 bases, with 13 bases between the two germline ends. Here the CDR3 DNA reads TGTGCCAGCAGCTTAACAGGTGGGGGTAACAATGAGCAGTTCTTC. It codes for CASSLTGGGNNEQFF.

This clonotype was detected ten times or more. The gene calls are TRBV24-1 and TRBJ2-3, with D possibly being TRBD1 (7 bases). This CDR3 has 14 residues. With 3 bases removed from V and 6 bases from J, the gap between germline ends came to 12 bases. CDR1 is KGHDR and CDR2 is SFDVKD in the germline V gene. DNA for the CDR3: TGTGCCACCAGTGATGCAGGGGGGACGGATACGCAGTATTTT. It codes for CATSDAGGTDTQYF.

This clonotype was found many times. The chain couples TRBV11-2 to TRBJ1-1; unclear D gene. CDR1 is SGHAT, CDR2 FQNNGV, per germline. The CDR3 is made up of 13 amino acids. Trimming stripped 1 base from V and 6 bases from J, with 9 bases between. CDR3 sequence: CASSLVSVPEAFF. CDR3 nucleotide sequence: TGTGCCAGCAGCTTAGTGAGCGTTCCTGAAGCTTTCTTT.

There are many counts of this clonotype. This chain links TRBV5-1 with TRBJ2-7; tentative D call: TRBD2 (6 bases). The CDR3 is 15 amino acids. Germline V gene sequence: CDR1 SGHRS, CDR2 YFSETQ. The germline V and J ends were trimmed by 0 bases and 1 base, with 11 bases remaining between them. CDR3 sequence: CASSLAEGSSYEQYF. CDR3 DNA: TGCGCCAGCAGCTTGGCGGAGGGGTCTTCCTACGAGCAGTACTTC.

At least ten counts were recorded for this clonotype. This chain links TRBV4-2 with TRBJ2-1, with D hard to call. Trimming removed 0 bases at V and 13 bases at J, with 7 bases between. Looked up from germline, CDR1 is LGHNA and CDR2 is YNFKEQ. The CDR3 is made up of 11 amino acids. CDR3 residues: CASSQDLAQFF. CDR3 nucleotides: TGTGCCAGCAGCCAAGATTTGGCCCAGTTCTTC.

This clonotype has ten or more counts. The genes are TRBV7-9 and TRBJ1-1; 8 bases align to TRBD1. CDR3 size: 15 residues. V shed 4 bases, J shed 0 bases, and the junction held 4 bases outside the gene matches. Germline lookup yields CDR1 SEHNR and CDR2 FQNEAQ (reference sequence). The CDR3 DNA reads as TGTGCCAGCAGCTCAGTGACAGGGGTGAACACTGAAGCTTTCTTT. Translation: CASSSVTGVNTEAFF.

This clonotype showed up many times. V is TRBV12-3 or TRBV12-4 and J is TRBJ2-2; no clear D gene. The CDR3 is 13 residues long. Trimming took 1 base from V and 3 from J, leaving 3 bases between them. CDR3 coding DNA: TGTGCCAGCAGTTTAGAATACACCGGGGAGCTGTTTTTT. Its protein is CASSLEYTGELFF.

The table lists this clonotype with many counts. This chain uses TRBV29-1 with TRBJ1-5; the D is unclear. CDR1 is SQVTM, CDR2 ANQGSEA, per germline. The V gene lost 8 bases and the J gene lost 4 bases, with 12 bases spanning the gap. The CDR3 has 12 residues. CDR3 sequence: CSITDGNQPQHF. In DNA form, the CDR3 reads TGCAGCATAACAGACGGGAATCAGCCCCAGCATTTT.

This clonotype was found many times. The chain uses TRBV12-3 or TRBV12-4 and TRBJ2-5; 7 bases are a match to TRBD1. This CDR3 comprises 14 residues. V lost 2 bases, J lost 4 bases, and 4 bases stayed unmatched. In nucleotides, the CDR3 is TGTGCCAGCAGTTTAATGACAGGGCGAGAGACCCAGTACTTC. Protein: CASSLMTGRETQYF.

This clonotype was detected many times. This rearrangement joins TRBV5-1 to TRBJ2-3; 7 bases are a match to TRBD1. This CDR3 spans 14 amino acids. Per germline, CDR1 SGHRS and CDR2 YFSETQ. Trimming took 5 bases from V and 5 from J; bases not matched to a gene: 8. CDR3 sequence reads: CASRRTGSEDTQYF. CDR3 in DNA: TGCGCCAGCAGACGGACAGGTTCAGAAGATACGCAGTATTTT. Together with reference TRBV5-1 and TRBJ2-3, the CDR3 gives the full variable domain: KAGVTQTPRYLIKTRGQQVTLSCSPISGHRSVSWYQQTPGQGLQFLFEYFSETQRNKGNFPGRFSGRQFSNSRSEMNVSTLELGDSALYLCASRRTGSEDTQYFGPGTRLTVL.

This clonotype was picked up many times. The chain employs TRBV3-1 and TRBJ2-7; TRBD2 matches 9 bases. Trimming took 1 base from V and 7 from J; bases not matched to a gene: 5. The CDR3 is made up of 14 amino acids. Germline lookup yields CDR1 LGHDT and CDR2 YNNKEL (reference sequence). The CDR3 loop is CASSQVSGGLEQYF. The CDR3 region has the DNA TGTGCCAGCAGCCAAGTTAGCGGGGGCTTGGAGCAGTACTTC.

This clonotype was seen a handful of times. The gene calls are TRBV7-2 and TRBJ1-6, with D perhaps TRBD1 (5 bases). The V end was cut by 5 bases, the J end by 8 bases, with 16 bases between. The CDR3 has 15 amino acids. The V gene's germline CDR1 is SGHTA and CDR2 FQGNSA. CDR3 sequence reads: CASSPPQQGYSPLHF. For the CDR3, the DNA is TGTGCCAGCAGCCCCCCCCAGCAGGGTTATTCACCCCTCCACTTT.

This clonotype turned up a few times. The chain combines TRBV29-1 with TRBJ2-7, with D possibly TRBD1 on 5 matching bases. Between the trimmed V and J ends, which lost 6 bases and 4 bases, there was a span of 13 bases. CDR1 is SQVTM, CDR2 ANQGSEA, per germline. The CDR3 has 12 amino acids. This chain's CDR3 is CSVLTATYEQYF. DNA for the CDR3: TGCAGCGTATTGACAGCAACTTACGAGCAGTACTTC.

This clonotype has only a few counts. V usage is TRBV7-9 and J usage is TRBJ1-4; D not resolved. Trimming shortened V by 2 bases and J by 3 bases, and 16 bases separated the two germline ends. The CDR3 is made up of 17 amino acids. Germline lookup yields CDR1 SEHNR and CDR2 FQNEAQ (reference sequence). In nucleotides, the CDR3 is TGTGCCAGCAGCTTAACTCCATTTCGGGAAGCTAATGAAAAACTGTTTTTT. Translating it yields CASSLTPFREANEKLFF.

This clonotype has more than one count but fewer than ten. The gene calls are TRBV19 and TRBJ2-7; 7 bases align to TRBD2. After removal of 5 bases from V and 3 bases from J, the junction contained 4 bases not matched to a gene. The CDR3 is 13 residues long. The germline V gene has CDR1 LNHDA and CDR2 SQIVND (reference sequence). The CDR3 region has the DNA TGTGCCAGTAGTTCCGGGGAGGGCTACGAGCAGTACTTC. Translated, it gives CASSSGEGYEQYF.

V is TRBV7-8 and J is TRBJ1-2; D unclear. The CDR3 runs 14 residues. In germline, CDR1 is SGHVS, CDR2 FQNEAQ. The V end lost 0 bases, the J end lost 4 bases, and 9 bases lay between the germline ends. CDR3 sequence reads: CASSLAGDFYGYTF. CDR3 DNA sequence: TGTGCCAGCAGCTTAGCCGGGGATTTCTATGGCTACACCTTC.